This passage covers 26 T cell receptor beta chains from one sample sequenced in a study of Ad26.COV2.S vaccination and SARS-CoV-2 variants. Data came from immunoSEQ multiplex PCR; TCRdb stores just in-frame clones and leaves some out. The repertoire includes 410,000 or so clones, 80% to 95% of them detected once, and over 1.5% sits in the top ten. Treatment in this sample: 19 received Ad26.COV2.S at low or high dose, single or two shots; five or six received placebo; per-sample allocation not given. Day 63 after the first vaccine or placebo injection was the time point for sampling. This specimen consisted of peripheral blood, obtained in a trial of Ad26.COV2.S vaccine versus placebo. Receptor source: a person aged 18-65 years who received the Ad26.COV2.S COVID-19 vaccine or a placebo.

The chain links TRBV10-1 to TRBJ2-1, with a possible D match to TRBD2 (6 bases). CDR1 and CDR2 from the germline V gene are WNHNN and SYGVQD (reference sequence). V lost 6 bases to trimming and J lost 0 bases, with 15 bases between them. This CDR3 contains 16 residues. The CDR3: CASSRTRGSSYNEQFF. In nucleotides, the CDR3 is TGCGCCAGCAGCCGTACACGGGGGAGCTCCTACAATGAGCAGTTCTTC.

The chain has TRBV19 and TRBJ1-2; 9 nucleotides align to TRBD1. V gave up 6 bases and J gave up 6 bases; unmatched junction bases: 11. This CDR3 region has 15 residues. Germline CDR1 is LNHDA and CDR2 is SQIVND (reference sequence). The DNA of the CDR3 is TGTGCCAGTAGCTTCCTAGGGACAGGGCTTGATGGCTACACCTTC. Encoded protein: CASSFLGTGLDGYTF.

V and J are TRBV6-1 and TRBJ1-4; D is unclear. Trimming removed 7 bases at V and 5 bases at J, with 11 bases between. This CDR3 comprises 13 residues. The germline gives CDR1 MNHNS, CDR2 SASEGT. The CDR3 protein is CASTPRVNEKLFF. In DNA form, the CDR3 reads TGTGCCAGCACCCCTCGAGTCAATGAAAAACTGTTTTTT.

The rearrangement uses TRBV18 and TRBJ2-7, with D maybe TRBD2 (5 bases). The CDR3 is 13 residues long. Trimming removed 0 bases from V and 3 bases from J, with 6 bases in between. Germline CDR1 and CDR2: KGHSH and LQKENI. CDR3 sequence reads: CASSPPGNYEQYF. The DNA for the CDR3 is TGTGCCAGCTCACCACCCGGGAACTACGAGCAGTACTTC.

In DNA form, the CDR3 reads TGTGCCAGCAGCTCAGCCCCACGGACAGGGACAGCCAAAAACATTCAGTACTTC. It translates to CASSSAPRTGTAKNIQYF. The chain combines TRBV7-8 with TRBJ2-4; 8 bases align to TRBD1. With V trimmed by 4 bases and J by 0 bases, 11 bases remained unmatched. The CDR3 length is 18 residues. Germline-derived CDR1 and CDR2 are SGHVS and FQNEAQ.

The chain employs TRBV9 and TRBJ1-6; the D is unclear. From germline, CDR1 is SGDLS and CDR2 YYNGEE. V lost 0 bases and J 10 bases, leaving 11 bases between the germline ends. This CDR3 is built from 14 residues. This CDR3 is CASSVAPRESPLHF. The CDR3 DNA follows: TGTGCCAGCAGCGTAGCTCCGAGGGAATCACCCCTCCACTTT. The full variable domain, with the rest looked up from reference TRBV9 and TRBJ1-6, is DSGVTQTPKHLITATGQRVTLRCSPRSGDLSVYWYQQSLDQGLQFLIQYYNGEERAKGNILERFSAQQFPDLHSELNLSSLELGDSALYFCASSVAPRESPLHFGNGTRLTVT.

CDR3 nucleotide sequence: TGTGCCAGTACCCCAGCCTTTATGCGGGGTTCGGATGGCTACACCTTC. It encodes CASTPAFMRGSDGYTF. V is TRBV19 and J is TRBJ1-2, with D unresolved. The V gene lost 7 bases and the J gene lost 6 bases, with 24 bases spanning the gap. The CDR3 spans 16 residues. Germline V gene data show CDR1 as LNHDA and CDR2 as SQIVND (reference sequence).

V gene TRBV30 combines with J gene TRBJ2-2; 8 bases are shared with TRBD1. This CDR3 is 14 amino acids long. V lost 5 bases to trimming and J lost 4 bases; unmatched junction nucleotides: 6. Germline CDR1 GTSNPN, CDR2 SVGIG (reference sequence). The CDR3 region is CAWSPTGVTGELFF. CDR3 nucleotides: TGTGCCTGGTCGCCGACAGGGGTCACCGGGGAGCTGTTTTTT.

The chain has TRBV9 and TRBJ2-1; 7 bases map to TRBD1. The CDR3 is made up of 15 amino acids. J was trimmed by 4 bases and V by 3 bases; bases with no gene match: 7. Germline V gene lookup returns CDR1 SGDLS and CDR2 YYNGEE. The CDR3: CASSARQGGYNEQFF. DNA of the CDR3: TGTGCCAGCAGCGCGAGACAGGGTGGGTACAATGAGCAGTTCTTC.

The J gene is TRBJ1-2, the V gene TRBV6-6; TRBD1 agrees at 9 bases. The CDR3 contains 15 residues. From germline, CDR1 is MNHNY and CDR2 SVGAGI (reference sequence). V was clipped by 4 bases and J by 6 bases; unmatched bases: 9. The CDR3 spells CASSSDTWTGDGYTF. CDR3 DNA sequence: TGTGCCAGCAGTTCCGACACCTGGACAGGGGATGGCTACACCTTC.

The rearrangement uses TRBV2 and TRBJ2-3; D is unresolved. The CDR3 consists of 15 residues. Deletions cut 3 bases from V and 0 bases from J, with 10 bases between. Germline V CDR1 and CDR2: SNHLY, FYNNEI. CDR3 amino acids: CASSEWQASTDTQYF. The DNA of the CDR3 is TGTGCCAGCAGTGAGTGGCAGGCCAGCACAGATACGCAGTATTTT.

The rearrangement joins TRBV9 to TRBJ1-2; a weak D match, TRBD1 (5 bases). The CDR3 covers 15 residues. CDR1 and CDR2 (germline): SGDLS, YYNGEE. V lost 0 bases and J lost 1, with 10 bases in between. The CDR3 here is CASSVGGLINYGYTF. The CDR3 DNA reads TGTGCCAGCAGCGTAGGGGGACTGATTAACTATGGCTACACCTTC.

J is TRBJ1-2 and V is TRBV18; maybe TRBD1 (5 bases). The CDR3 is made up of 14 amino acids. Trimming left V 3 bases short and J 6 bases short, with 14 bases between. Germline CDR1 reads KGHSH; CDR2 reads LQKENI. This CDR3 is CASSPTLTENGYTF. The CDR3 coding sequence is TGTGCCAGCTCACCGACCCTGACAGAGAATGGCTACACCTTC.

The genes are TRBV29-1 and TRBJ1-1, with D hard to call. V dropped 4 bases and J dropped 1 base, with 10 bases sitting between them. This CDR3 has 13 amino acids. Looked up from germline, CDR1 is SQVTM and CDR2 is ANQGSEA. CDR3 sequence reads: CSVAWMGNTEAFF. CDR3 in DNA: TGCAGCGTTGCTTGGATGGGGAACACTGAAGCTTTCTTT.

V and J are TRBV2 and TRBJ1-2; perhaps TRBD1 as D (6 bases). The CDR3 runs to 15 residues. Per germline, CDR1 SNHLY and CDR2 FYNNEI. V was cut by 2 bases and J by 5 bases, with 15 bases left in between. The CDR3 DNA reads TGTGCCAGCAGTGAAAGTACAGGGAGGGGATATGGCTACACCTTC. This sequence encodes CASSESTGRGYGYTF.

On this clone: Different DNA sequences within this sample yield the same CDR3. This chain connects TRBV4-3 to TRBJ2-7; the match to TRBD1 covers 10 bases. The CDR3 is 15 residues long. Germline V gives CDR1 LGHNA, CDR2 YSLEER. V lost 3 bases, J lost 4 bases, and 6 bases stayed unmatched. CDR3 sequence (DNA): TGCGCCAGCAGCCACTCCGGGACAGGGGAGTACGAGCAGTACTTC. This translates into CASSHSGTGEYEQYF.

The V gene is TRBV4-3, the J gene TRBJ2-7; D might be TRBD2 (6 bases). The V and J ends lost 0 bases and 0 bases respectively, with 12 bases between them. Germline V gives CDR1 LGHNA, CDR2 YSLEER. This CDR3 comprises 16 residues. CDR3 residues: CASSQDFPGGSYEQYF. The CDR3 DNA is TGCGCCAGCAGCCAAGATTTCCCCGGGGGCTCCTACGAGCAGTACTTC.

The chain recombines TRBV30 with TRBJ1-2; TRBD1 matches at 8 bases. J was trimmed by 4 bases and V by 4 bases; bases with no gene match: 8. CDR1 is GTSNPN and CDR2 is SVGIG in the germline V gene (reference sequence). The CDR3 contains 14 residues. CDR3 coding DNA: TGTGCCTGGATTGGACAGGGAACGAGCTATGGCTACACCTTC. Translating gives CAWIGQGTSYGYTF.

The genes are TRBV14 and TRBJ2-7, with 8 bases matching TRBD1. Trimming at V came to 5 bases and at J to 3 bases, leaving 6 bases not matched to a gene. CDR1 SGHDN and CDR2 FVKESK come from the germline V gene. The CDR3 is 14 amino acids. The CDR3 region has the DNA TGTGCCAGCAGCTGGCGACAGGGGAACTACGAGCAGTACTTC. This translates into CASSWRQGNYEQYF.

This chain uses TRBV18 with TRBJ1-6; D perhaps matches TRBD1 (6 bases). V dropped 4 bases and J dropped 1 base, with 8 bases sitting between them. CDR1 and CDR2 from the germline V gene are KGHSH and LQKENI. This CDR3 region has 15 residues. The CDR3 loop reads CASSLTGSYNSPLHF. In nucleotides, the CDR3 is TGTGCCAGCTCACTAACAGGGTCCTATAATTCACCCCTCCACTTT.

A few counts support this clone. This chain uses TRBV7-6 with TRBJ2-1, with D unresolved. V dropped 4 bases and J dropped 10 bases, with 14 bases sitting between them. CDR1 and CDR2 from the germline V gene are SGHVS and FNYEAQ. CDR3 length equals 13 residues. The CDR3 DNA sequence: TGTGCCAGCAGCTACTCCCAAACGAGAGAGCAGTTCTTC. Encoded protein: CASSYSQTREQFF. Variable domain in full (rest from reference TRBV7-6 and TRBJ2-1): GAGVSQSPRYKVTKRGQDVALRCDPISGHVSLYWYRQALGQGPEFLTYFNYEAQQDKSGLPNDRFSAERPEGSISTLTIQRTEQRDSAMYRCASSYSQTREQFFGPGTRLTVL.

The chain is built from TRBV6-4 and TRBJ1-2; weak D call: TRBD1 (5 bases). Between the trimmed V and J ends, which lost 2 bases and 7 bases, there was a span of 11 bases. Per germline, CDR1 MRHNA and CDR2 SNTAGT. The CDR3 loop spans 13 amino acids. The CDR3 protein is CASSDNGGSGYTF. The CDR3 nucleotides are TGTGCCAGCAGTGACAACGGGGGAAGTGGCTACACCTTC.

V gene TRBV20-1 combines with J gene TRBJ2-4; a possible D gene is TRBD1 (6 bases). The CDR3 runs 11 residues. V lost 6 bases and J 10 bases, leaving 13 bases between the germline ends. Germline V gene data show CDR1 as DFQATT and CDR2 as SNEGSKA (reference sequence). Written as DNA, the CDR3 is TGCAGTGCAACCCGACAGGCTATTCAGTACTTC. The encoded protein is CSATRQAIQYF.

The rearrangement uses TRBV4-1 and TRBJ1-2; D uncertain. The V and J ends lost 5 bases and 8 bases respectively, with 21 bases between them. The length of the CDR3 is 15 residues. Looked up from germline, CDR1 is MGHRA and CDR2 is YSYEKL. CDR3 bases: TGCGCCAGCAGCACAAATTCGGGAGGGAGAGGAGGCTACACCTTC. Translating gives CASSTNSGGRGGYTF.

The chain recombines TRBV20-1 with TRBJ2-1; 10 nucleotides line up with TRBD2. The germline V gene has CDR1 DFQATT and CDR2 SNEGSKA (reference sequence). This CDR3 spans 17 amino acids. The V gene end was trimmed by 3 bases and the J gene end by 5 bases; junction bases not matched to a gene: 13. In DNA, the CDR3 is TGCAGTGCTAGTATCGAGCGGGGGGGGATTATCAACAATGAGCAGTTCTTC. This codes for CSASIERGGIINNEQFF.

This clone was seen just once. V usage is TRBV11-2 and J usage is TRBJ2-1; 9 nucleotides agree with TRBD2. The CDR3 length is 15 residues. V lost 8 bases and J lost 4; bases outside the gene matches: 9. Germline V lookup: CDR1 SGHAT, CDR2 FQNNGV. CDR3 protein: CASGIAGVFYNEQFF. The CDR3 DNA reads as TGTGCCAGCGGGATAGCGGGGGTATTTTACAATGAGCAGTTCTTC.